One sample yielded the 24 T cell receptor beta chains listed below, sequenced in a study of T-cell memory formation after mild COVID-19 (dated by TCRdb to 2020 to 2023). The protocol used for the library was 5' RACE. These reads were obtained on an Illumina NovaSeq 6000. TCRdb trimmed public reads at Q25 via fastp, called clones via MiXCR and kept in-frame beta chains. Rows merge per CDR3 protein into single entries with the most common DNA and genes. Within this sample are 120,000 or so distinct CDR3 sequences, with 17% of them counted one time only. The ten top clones hold over 4% of the sample. Material: PBMCs or a T cell subset sorted from them (not recorded which). These receptors originate from a man between 18 and 35 years old who had mild COVID-19 (a few samples of this study predate the infection). The sample titles of this study are shuffled in the database, so cell type and time point are left out; the donor was told from shared clones.

This clonotype has at least ten counts. The chain employs TRBV12-3 or TRBV12-4 and TRBJ2-7; D is possibly TRBD1 (6 bases). Trimming removed 5 bases at V and 5 bases at J, with 10 bases between. The CDR3 covers 12 residues. The CDR3 loop reads CASSPQGNEQYF. CDR3 bases: TGTGCCAGCAGTCCTCAGGGGAACGAGCAGTACTTC.

This clonotype was counted only a few times. J is TRBJ1-1 and V is TRBV2, with 7 bases identical to TRBD1. Germline trimming cut 7 bases from V and 4 bases from J; bases unmatched to any gene: 12. This CDR3 spans 15 amino acids. Germline lookup yields CDR1 SNHLY and CDR2 FYNNEI. Here the CDR3 DNA reads TGTGCCAGCATCCCAATGACAGGGAGAGGCACTGAAGCTTTCTTT. Translation: CASIPMTGRGTEAFF.

This chain links TRBV20-1 with TRBJ1-6; D ambiguous. The CDR3 runs 12 residues. The germline V and J ends were trimmed by 0 bases and 10 bases, with 7 bases remaining between them. The germline V gene has CDR1 DFQATT and CDR2 SNEGSKA (reference sequence). The CDR3 loop reads CSARDRQSPLHF. The CDR3 DNA reads TGCAGTGCTAGAGATCGCCAGTCACCCCTCCACTTT.

This clonotype came up a few times. The chain employs TRBV6-5 and TRBJ1-2; the D gene is possibly TRBD1 (5 bases). The V gene's germline CDR1 is MNHEY and CDR2 SVGAGI. The CDR3 consists of 13 residues. Trimming pared 6 bases from V and 1 base from J, leaving 9 bases between. CDR3 in amino acids: CASRGTLNYGYTF. For the CDR3, the DNA is TGTGCCAGCAGAGGGACGCTTAACTATGGCTACACCTTC.

The V gene is TRBV20-1, the J gene TRBJ2-5; tentatively, D is TRBD1 or TRBD2 (6 bases each). The V gene's germline CDR1 is DFQATT and CDR2 SNEGSKA (reference sequence). The CDR3 runs to 13 residues. V lost 4 bases and J 5 bases, leaving 14 bases between the germline ends. CDR3 protein: CSAIWGAGETQYF. The CDR3 DNA is TGCAGTGCTATCTGGGGGGCCGGGGAGACCCAGTACTTC.

The chain recombines TRBV5-1 with TRBJ2-3; the D gene could be TRBD1 or TRBD2 (6 bases each). This CDR3 has 14 residues. V lost 6 bases, J lost 5 bases, and 16 bases lay in between. The germline gives CDR1 SGHRS, CDR2 YFSETQ. CDR3 in amino acids: CASKPRGRVDTQYF. The CDR3 region has the DNA TGCGCCAGCAAGCCCCGGGGGCGCGTAGATACGCAGTATTTT.

This clonotype appeared a few times. This rearrangement joins TRBV5-1 to TRBJ2-1; D perhaps matches TRBD2 (6 bases). This CDR3 is built from 13 residues. Germline V CDR1 and CDR2: SGHRS, YFSETQ. The V end lost 1 base, the J end lost 4 bases, and 6 bases lay between the germline ends. In DNA form, the CDR3 reads TGCGCCAGCAGCTTGAGCGGGTACAATGAGCAGTTCTTC. The encoded protein is CASSLSGYNEQFF.

The rearrangement joins TRBV4-1 to TRBJ2-1, with 9 nucleotides matching TRBD2. J gave up 13 bases and V 4 bases, and 5 bases lay outside the gene matches. The germline CDR1 and CDR2 sequences are MGHRA and YSYEKL. The CDR3 length is 12 residues. The DNA for the CDR3 is TGCGCCAGCAGCCCGCGCGGGGGGGATCAGTTCTTC. Protein sequence: CASSPRGGDQFF.

The chain is built from TRBV7-2 and TRBJ2-5; 7 bases fit TRBD2. The V gene end was trimmed by 0 bases and the J gene end by 5 bases; junction bases not matched to a gene: 6. Germline loops: CDR1 SGHTA, CDR2 FQGNSA. This CDR3 is 15 amino acids long. This CDR3 is CASSLAGGGLETQYF. Here the CDR3 DNA reads TGTGCCAGCAGCTTAGCCGGCGGGGGTTTGGAGACCCAGTACTTC. Full variable domain (outside the CDR3, taken from reference TRBV7-2 and TRBJ2-5): GAGVSQSPSNKVTEKGKDVELRCDPISGHTALYWYRQSLGQGLEFLIYFQGNSAPDKSGLPSDRFSAERTGGSVSTLTIQRTQQEDSAVYLCASSLAGGGLETQYFGPGTRLLVL.

This clonotype was seen a handful of times. The chain carries TRBV7-2 and TRBJ2-5, with 7 bases that match TRBD2. CDR1 SGHTA and CDR2 FQGNSA come from the germline V gene. The CDR3 runs to 14 residues. V lost 5 bases and J lost 1; bases outside the gene matches: 4. The CDR3 loop reads CASSLRTSQETQYF. CDR3 sequence (DNA): TGTGCCAGCAGCCTAAGGACTAGCCAAGAGACCCAGTACTTC.

This clonotype was seen many times. The genes are TRBV12-3 or TRBV12-4 and TRBJ2-3, with D uncertain. Trimming removed 5 bases from V and 2 bases from J, with 8 bases in between. The CDR3 is 13 residues long. The CDR3 protein is CASSRGATDTQYF. The CDR3 DNA sequence: TGTGCCAGCAGTAGAGGCGCCACAGATACGCAGTATTTT.

The CDR3 sequence: CSARDVNEQFF. CDR3 bases: TGCAGTGCCAGGGACGTTAATGAGCAGTTCTTC. This sequence joins TRBV20-1 and TRBJ2-1, with D tentatively TRBD1 or TRBD2 (5 bases each). Per the germline V gene, CDR1 is DFQATT and CDR2 is SNEGSKA (reference sequence). The CDR3 has 11 residues. The ends were cut back, 6 bases at V and 7 bases at J, with 10 bases in the middle.

The DNA of the CDR3 is TGTGCCAGCAGCCGGGGGCCCGAGGACATTCAGTACTTC. This gives the protein CASSRGPEDIQYF. J is TRBJ2-4 and V is TRBV4-2, with TRBD1 as a possible D gene (6 bases). Between the trimmed V and J ends, which lost 4 bases and 8 bases, there was a span of 12 bases. Germline CDR1 is LGHNA and CDR2 is YNFKEQ. This CDR3 is 13 amino acids long.

The chain carries TRBV3-1 and TRBJ2-4; TRBD1 is a possible D gene (7 bases). This CDR3 is built from 19 residues. V was clipped by 3 bases and J by 7 bases, with 28 bases between them. Looked up from germline, CDR1 is LGHDT and CDR2 is YNNKEL (reference sequence). This CDR3 reads CASSQRREMTGRRVNIQYF. The CDR3 nucleotides read TGTGCCAGCAGCCAGCGAAGGGAGATGACAGGGAGGAGGGTTAACATTCAGTACTTC.

This clonotype was seen more than once but under ten times. The V call is TRBV7-8, the J call TRBJ2-3; D gene uncertain. Deletions cut 5 bases from V and 4 bases from J, with 13 bases between. Germline V gene lookup returns CDR1 SGHVS and CDR2 FQNEAQ. The CDR3 is made up of 14 amino acids. The CDR3 spells CASSPRIQPDTQYF. CDR3 DNA sequence: TGTGCCAGCAGCCCCCGTATCCAGCCAGATACGCAGTATTTT.

This clonotype was picked up many times. The chain combines TRBV5-6 with TRBJ1-2; D unresolved. CDR1 and CDR2 from the germline V gene are SGHDT and YYEEEE. Trimming shortened V by 4 bases and J by 7 bases, and 17 bases separated the two germline ends. This CDR3 is built from 14 residues. CDR3 bases: TGTGCCAGCAGCCTTCCGCCGGGGAAGAGTGGCTACACCTTC. Protein sequence: CASSLPPGKSGYTF.

This rearrangement joins TRBV18 to TRBJ2-1, with D perhaps TRBD1 or TRBD2 (5 bases each). CDR3 size: 14 residues. The V end was cut by 8 bases, the J end by 4 bases, with 15 bases between. Looked up from germline, CDR1 is KGHSH and CDR2 is LQKENI. The CDR3 is CASRGAGIYNEQFF. In nucleotides, the CDR3 is TGTGCCAGCCGAGGGGCCGGAATTTACAATGAGCAGTTCTTC. Full variable domain (outside the CDR3, taken from reference TRBV18 and TRBJ2-1): NAGVMQNPRHLVRRRGQEARLRCSPMKGHSHVYWYRQLPEEGLKFMVYLQKENIIDESGMPKERFSAEFPKEGPSILRIQQVVRGDSAAYFCASRGAGIYNEQFFGPGTRLTVL.

This rearrangement joins TRBV4-2 to TRBJ2-7; 14 nucleotides match TRBD2. CDR3 size: 20 residues. Germline-derived CDR1 and CDR2 are LGHNA and YNFKEQ. The V and J ends lost 1 base and 4 bases, in that order; junction bases with no gene match: 15. The CDR3 loop is CASSQVRPTSGGVGNYEQYF. CDR3 in DNA: TGTGCCAGCAGCCAAGTCCGACCGACTAGCGGGGGGGTTGGTAATTACGAGCAGTACTTC.

The chain couples TRBV5-6 to TRBJ2-2, with TRBD2 matching over 13 bases. Trimming at V came to 2 bases and at J to 6 bases, leaving 7 bases not matched to a gene. Germline CDR1 and CDR2: SGHDT and YYEEEE. The CDR3 is 17 residues long. The CDR3 loop reads CASSLGGLAGTSGELFF. The CDR3 bases are TGTGCCAGCAGCTTAGGGGGACTAGCGGGGACGTCCGGGGAGCTGTTTTTT.

The rearrangement links TRBV7-3 to TRBJ2-1; D is unclear. V was cut by 5 bases and J by 8 bases, with 13 bases left in between. CDR1 and CDR2 (germline): SGHTA, FQGTGA. The CDR3 has 13 amino acids. The CDR3 spells CASSLRRGDEQFF. The CDR3 coding sequence is TGTGCCAGCAGCCTCCGACGTGGCGATGAGCAGTTCTTC.

This clonotype was picked up many times. V is TRBV12-3 or TRBV12-4 and J is TRBJ2-1, with 7 bases matching TRBD2. J gave up 8 bases and V 0 bases, and 1 base lay outside the gene matches. The CDR3 contains 13 residues. The CDR3 region is CASSLATSYEQFF. The CDR3 bases are TGTGCCAGCAGTTTAGCGACTAGCTATGAGCAGTTCTTC.

The chain uses TRBV5-1 and TRBJ2-5, with TRBD2 as a possible D gene (7 bases). The V end lost 4 bases, the J end lost 1 base, and 14 bases lay between the germline ends. This CDR3 region has 15 residues. Germline V gene data show CDR1 as SGHRS and CDR2 as YFSETQ. CDR3 sequence reads: CASSPTGGGQETQYF. The DNA for the CDR3 is TGCGCCAGCAGCCCCACGGGGGGCGGCCAAGAGACCCAGTACTTC.

The sample holds a few counts of this clonotype. The chain uses TRBV4-1 and TRBJ1-4, with D unresolved. CDR1 and CDR2 (germline): MGHRA, YSYEKL. V lost 5 bases to trimming and J lost 7 bases, with 17 bases between them. This CDR3 has 15 amino acids. CDR3 in amino acids: CASSSRLFLGEKLFF. CDR3 DNA sequence: TGCGCCAGCAGCTCGCGGTTATTCCTGGGTGAAAAACTGTTTTTT.

This clonotype showed up just a few times. The chain uses TRBV20-1 and TRBJ2-3, with TRBD2 identical over 7 bases. The CDR3 sequence is 15 residues long. The trim removed 2 bases at V and 2 bases at J, leaving 7 bases unmatched. Germline CDR1 and CDR2: DFQATT and SNEGSKA (reference sequence). The CDR3 region is CSARRPGGITDTQYF. CDR3 sequence (DNA): TGCAGTGCTAGACGACCGGGGGGAATCACAGATACGCAGTATTTT.